This TCR beta chain comes out of a study of metastatic and nonmetastatic thyroid tumors. Study background: Blood and tumor or nodule tissue repertoires from malignant and benign thyroid patients were compared. Notes on the study in general: Across blood and tumor, TCR beta diversity in malignant thyroid tumors was reportedly significantly higher than in benign nodules.

In the original analysis: The study took CDR3 differences across clinicopathological groups and made a distant-metastasis classifier for papillary thyroid cancer from them. MiXCR reprocessed the PCR reads for TCRdb. TCRdb's processing, not the study's, gives the V and J calls here. The repertoire has 11,000 or so clones, roughly 38% of them found once; the top ten carry about 15%. On this clone: Antigen unknown.

Not a single patient had been given any form of treatment at any point before undergoing thyroid surgery. The V and J ends lost 6 bases and 0 bases respectively, with 13 bases between them. There are 15 residues in the CDR3. The sample was tumor tissue. This sequence joins TRBV12-3 or TRBV12-4 and TRBJ2-3; TRBD1 or TRBD2 may be the D gene (6 bases each). This TCR was sampled from a female donor with papillary thyroid cancer or a benign thyroid nodule (not recorded which). Some clones in this sample may be carry-over from other donors' samples. The CDR3 loop reads CASSSRGASTDTQYF. Written as DNA, the CDR3 is TGTGCCAGCAGCTCAAGGGGGGCTAGCACAGATACGCAGTATTTT.